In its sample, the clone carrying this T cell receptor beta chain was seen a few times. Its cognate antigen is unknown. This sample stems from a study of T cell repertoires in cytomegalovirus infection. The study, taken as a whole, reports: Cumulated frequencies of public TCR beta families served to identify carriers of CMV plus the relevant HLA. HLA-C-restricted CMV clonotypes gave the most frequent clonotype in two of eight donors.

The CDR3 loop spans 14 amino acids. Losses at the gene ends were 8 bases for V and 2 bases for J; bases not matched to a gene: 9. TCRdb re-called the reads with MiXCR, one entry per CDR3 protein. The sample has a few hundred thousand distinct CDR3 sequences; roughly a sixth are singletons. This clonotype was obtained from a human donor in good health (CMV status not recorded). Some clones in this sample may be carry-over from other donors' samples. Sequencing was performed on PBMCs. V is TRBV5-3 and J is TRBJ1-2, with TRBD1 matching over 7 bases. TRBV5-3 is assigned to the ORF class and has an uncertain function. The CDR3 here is CASTRQGVNYGYTF. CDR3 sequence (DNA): TGTGCCAGCACACGACAGGGAGTCAACTATGGCTACACCTTC.